This TCR beta chain comes out of a study of post-analysis software for immune sequencing data. Whole-study results and caveats: Controls showed lower frequencies than patients for four to six TRBV segments, and TRBV5-6, TRBV5-1 and TRBV20-1 were among these.

Researchers reported that TCR beta cDNA libraries carried unique molecular identifiers. TCRdb ran MiXCR on the PCR reads and lists one entry per CDR3 protein. The table lists some 500,000 distinct CDR3 sequences, approximately 45% of them singletons. As regards this clonotype: Its target is not known.

V lost 3 bases to trimming and J lost 6 bases, with 12 bases between them. Looked up from germline, CDR1 is DFQATT and CDR2 is SNEGSKA (reference sequence). The CDR3 consists of 12 residues. The genes are TRBV20-1 and TRBJ2-7; D unresolved. The receptor was derived from a girl under 18 with multiple sclerosis. The sequenced sample was blood. This CDR3 reads CSASPQEREQYF. DNA for the CDR3: TGCAGTGCTAGTCCCCAAGAGCGCGAGCAGTACTTC.